These 22 T cell receptor beta chains were all obtained from the same sample, sequenced in a study of T-cell memory formation after mild COVID-19. TCRdb redid the calling of the 5' RACE reads with MiXCR, one entry per CDR3 protein. In the table there are 550,000 to 600,000 distinct CDR3 sequences, about 20% of which are singletons. Sequenced input: PBMCs or a T cell subset sorted from them (not recorded which). These TCRs come from an adult woman who had mild COVID-19 (a few samples of this study predate the infection). Cell type and time point are not known.

This clonotype came up a few times. The V and J genes are TRBV7-9 and TRBJ2-7; 7 nucleotides agree with TRBD1. The germline gives CDR1 SEHNR, CDR2 FQNEAQ (reference sequence). This CDR3 comprises 14 residues. The V segment lost 4 bases and the J segment 2 bases; nucleotides outside the gene matches: 5. The CDR3 reads CASSSGDRAYEQYF. In DNA form, the CDR3 reads TGTGCCAGCAGCTCCGGGGACAGAGCCTACGAGCAGTACTTC.

V gene TRBV7-9 combines with J gene TRBJ2-1; 8 nucleotides agree with TRBD1. After removal of 0 bases from V and 7 bases from J, the junction contained 8 bases not matched to a gene. The CDR3 covers 16 residues. Germline CDR1 reads SEHNR; CDR2 reads FQNEAQ (reference sequence). CDR3 amino acids: CASSLAGQGALNEQFF. The CDR3 DNA follows: TGTGCCAGCAGCTTAGCAGGGCAGGGGGCTTTAAATGAGCAGTTCTTC.

This clonotype was seen many times. The chain combines TRBV7-9 with TRBJ2-1; TRBD2 matches at 12 bases. Germline V gene data show CDR1 as SEHNR and CDR2 as FQNEAQ (reference sequence). The trim removed 4 bases at V and 7 bases at J, leaving 8 bases unmatched. This CDR3 comprises 16 residues. CDR3 residues: CASSSLAGGPRNEQFF. The CDR3 DNA is TGTGCCAGCAGCTCTCTAGCGGGAGGGCCGCGGAATGAGCAGTTCTTC.

This clonotype was detected a few times. The CDR3 is CASSSYGQSYEQYF. The CDR3 DNA follows: TGTGCCAGCAGTTCCTATGGGCAAAGCTACGAGCAGTACTTC. The chain couples TRBV27 to TRBJ2-7; D call uncertain. The CDR3 runs to 14 residues. V lost 4 bases, J lost 3 bases, and 13 bases lay in between. CDR1 MNHEY and CDR2 SMNVEV come from the germline V gene (reference sequence).

In its sample, this clonotype was seen a few times. The chain combines TRBV12-3 or TRBV12-4 with TRBJ1-6, with D possibly TRBD1 on 5 matching bases. The V and J ends lost 2 bases and 10 bases respectively, with 12 bases between them. This CDR3 contains 14 residues. The CDR3: CASSLFGEGSPLHF. Written as DNA, the CDR3 is TGTGCCAGCAGTTTATTTGGCGAGGGGTCACCCCTCCACTTT.

This sequence joins TRBV5-1 and TRBJ2-2; 14 bases agree with TRBD2. CDR1 is SGHRS and CDR2 is YFSETQ in the germline V gene. V gave up 5 bases and J gave up 4 bases; unmatched junction bases: 4. The CDR3 is 16 residues long. In DNA, the CDR3 is TGCGCCAGCAGTCGACTAGCGGGAGGGACCACCGGGGAGCTGTTTTTT. Residues: CASSRLAGGTTGELFF. Drawing the rest from reference TRBV5-1 and TRBJ2-2, the complete variable domain is KAGVTQTPRYLIKTRGQQVTLSCSPISGHRSVSWYQQTPGQGLQFLFEYFSETQRNKGNFPGRFSGRQFSNSRSEMNVSTLELGDSALYLCASSRLAGGTTGELFFGEGSRLTVL.

This clonotype turned up a few times. V and J are TRBV10-3 and TRBJ2-7, with 7 positions matching TRBD1. CDR3 length: 16 residues. CDR1 and CDR2 from the germline V gene are ENHRY and SYGVKD. After removal of 2 bases from V and 2 bases from J, the junction contained 9 bases not matched to a gene. This CDR3 reads CAISEPGTESTYEQYF. DNA of the CDR3: TGTGCCATCAGTGAGCCCGGGACAGAGTCAACCTACGAGCAGTACTTC.

Concerning this clonotype: The junction does not match germline at one end; this may be a read error. This chain connects TRBV7-7 to TRBJ2-5; 7 bases align to TRBD2. The CDR3 totals 14 residues. Germline CDR1 and CDR2: SSHAT and FNYEAQ (reference sequence). In DNA form, the CDR3 reads TGTGCTAGCAGCTTGGCGGGAGAGGGGGAGACCCAGTACTTC. As protein: CASSLAGEGETQYF.

The chain uses TRBV20-1 and TRBJ1-5, with unresolved D. Germline V gene sequence: CDR1 DFQATT, CDR2 SNEGSKA (reference sequence). There are 14 residues in the CDR3. Trimming pared 4 bases from V and 4 bases from J, leaving 14 bases between. The CDR3 DNA reads as TGCAGTGCTACTCCCGGACGGGCTAATCAGCCCCAGCATTTT. Protein product: CSATPGRANQPQHF.

The J gene is TRBJ2-1, the V gene TRBV7-9; 9 nucleotides match TRBD2. This CDR3 is built from 19 residues. Looked up from germline, CDR1 is SEHNR and CDR2 is FQNEAQ (reference sequence). J gave up 8 bases and V 1 base, and 18 bases lay outside the gene matches. The CDR3 sequence: CASSLGIAGAFIGIDEQFF. Written as DNA, the CDR3 is TGTGCCAGCAGCTTAGGTATAGCGGGGGCCTTCATAGGGATCGATGAGCAGTTCTTC.

The V call is TRBV6-5, the J call TRBJ2-7, with 7 positions matching TRBD1. Germline V gene sequence: CDR1 MNHEY, CDR2 SVGAGI. This CDR3 region has 12 residues. The ends lost 5 bases at V and 7 bases at J; junction bases unmatched: 5. CDR3 sequence reads: CASSIHRGEQYF. As DNA, the CDR3 is TGTGCCAGCAGTATCCACAGGGGAGAGCAGTACTTC.

This chain connects TRBV3-1 to TRBJ2-5; possible D gene TRBD2, 5 bases. The germline V gene encodes CDR1 LGHDT and CDR2 YNNKEL (reference sequence). The CDR3 has 15 amino acids. V was clipped by 0 bases and J by 4 bases, with 12 bases between them. In DNA, the CDR3 is TGTGCCAGCAGCCAAGATCGAGGGCAGCGAGAGACCCAGTACTTC. Its translation: CASSQDRGQRETQYF.

The chain employs TRBV15 and TRBJ1-2; D gene uncertain. There are 13 residues in the CDR3. The V end lost 0 bases, the J end lost 8 bases, and 10 bases lay between the germline ends. Germline CDR1 LNHNV, CDR2 YYDKDF (reference sequence). CDR3 bases: TGTGCCACCAGCAGAGATCAAGGTTACGGCTACACCTTC. It specifies CATSRDQGYGYTF.

The chain recombines TRBV5-1 with TRBJ2-3; 7 bases match TRBD1. V shed 4 bases and J 5 bases; nucleotides not matched to a gene: 7. The germline gives CDR1 SGHRS, CDR2 YFSETQ. The CDR3 sequence is 14 residues long. The CDR3 is CASSLRQGVDTQYF. The CDR3 nucleotides are TGCGCCAGCAGCCTAAGACAGGGCGTAGATACGCAGTATTTT.

The rearrangement links TRBV27 to TRBJ2-1; 14 bases map to TRBD2. Trimming took 8 bases from V and 7 from J; bases not matched to a gene: 4. This CDR3 has 14 residues. The germline V gene encodes CDR1 MNHEY and CDR2 SMNVEV (reference sequence). DNA for the CDR3: TGTGCCAGCGGCGGACTAGCGGGGGGAAATGAGCAGTTCTTC. This encodes CASGGLAGGNEQFF.

The chain links TRBV2 to TRBJ1-1; no reliable D call. Looked up from germline, CDR1 is SNHLY and CDR2 is FYNNEI. The CDR3 consists of 14 residues. Trimming took off 0 bases at V and 5 bases at J, with 10 bases between the two ends. CDR3 protein: CASSEALPGTEAFF. The CDR3 nucleotides read TGTGCCAGCAGTGAAGCGCTTCCGGGAACTGAAGCTTTCTTT. The entire variable domain, with the rest obtained from reference TRBV2 and TRBJ1-1, is as follows: EPEVTQTPSHQVTQMGQEVILRCVPISNHLYFYWYRQILGQKVEFLVSFYNNEISEKSEIFDDQFSVERPDGSNFTLKIRSTKLEDSAMYFCASSEALPGTEAFFGQGTRLTVV.

In its sample, this clonotype was seen a few times. This chain connects TRBV5-6 to TRBJ2-2; TRBD2 matches 8 bases. CDR1 SGHDT and CDR2 YYEEEE come from the germline V gene. The CDR3 contains 19 residues. Trimming took 6 bases from V and 0 from J; bases not matched to a gene: 16. CDR3 DNA sequence: TGTGCCAGCAACTTACGGTGGTCTCGCGGGAGGACGAACACCGGGGAGCTGTTTTTT. Translated: CASNLRWSRGRTNTGELFF.

This chain joins TRBV15 and TRBJ1-2; no clear D gene. Trimming took off 0 bases at V and 8 bases at J, with 19 bases between the two ends. The CDR3 is 16 amino acids. Germline assignment: CDR1 LNHNV and CDR2 YYDKDF (reference sequence). In nucleotides, the CDR3 is TGTGCCACCAGCAGAGATCGGTGGGCGCGTCTCGACGGCTACACCTTC. Protein: CATSRDRWARLDGYTF.

The chain carries TRBV5-4 and TRBJ2-7; the match to TRBD1 covers 11 bases. The CDR3 loop spans 14 amino acids. With V trimmed by 6 bases and J by 3 bases, 5 bases remained unmatched. Germline V CDR1 and CDR2: SGHNT, YYREEE (reference sequence). CDR3 DNA sequence: TGTGCCAGCACGACCGGGACAGGGGGCTACGAGCAGTACTTC. Residues: CASTTGTGGYEQYF. Full variable domain (remainder filled in from reference TRBV5-4 and TRBJ2-7): ETGVTQSPTHLIKTRGQQVTLRCSSQSGHNTVSWYQQALGQGPQFIFQYYREEENGRGNFPPRFSGLQFPNYSSELNVNALELDDSALYLCASTTGTGGYEQYFGPGTRLTVT.

J is TRBJ2-1 and V is TRBV2, with TRBD1 identical over 12 bases. V shed 6 bases and J 6 bases; nucleotides not matched to a gene: 6. The length of the CDR3 is 15 residues. The germline V gene has CDR1 SNHLY and CDR2 FYNNEI. The CDR3 DNA reads TGTGCCAGCAGGGCCGGGACAGGGGGCCTCAATGAGCAGTTCTTC. This translates into CASRAGTGGLNEQFF. The full variable domain, completed using reference TRBV2 and TRBJ2-1, is EPEVTQTPSHQVTQMGQEVILRCVPISNHLYFYWYRQILGQKVEFLVSFYNNEISEKSEIFDDQFSVERPDGSNFTLKIRSTKLEDSAMYFCASRAGTGGLNEQFFGPGTRLTVL.

The rearrangement links TRBV7-9 to TRBJ2-5; 7 positions match TRBD1. The germline gives CDR1 SEHNR, CDR2 FQNEAQ (reference sequence). The CDR3 has 16 residues. Trimming took 2 bases from V and 2 from J; bases not matched to a gene: 8. The CDR3 DNA is TGTGCCAGCAGCTTATTAGTATCGGGACAGCAAGAGACCCAGTACTTC. Translating it yields CASSLLVSGQQETQYF.

The chain joins TRBV6-6 to TRBJ1-5; D unclear. V was trimmed by 2 bases and J by 0 bases, leaving 8 bases between them. Per germline, CDR1 MNHNY and CDR2 SVGAGI (reference sequence). This CDR3 region has 15 residues. DNA for the CDR3: TGTGCCAGCAGTTACAGGGAACCTAGCAATCAGCCCCAGCATTTT. Residues: CASSYREPSNQPQHF.